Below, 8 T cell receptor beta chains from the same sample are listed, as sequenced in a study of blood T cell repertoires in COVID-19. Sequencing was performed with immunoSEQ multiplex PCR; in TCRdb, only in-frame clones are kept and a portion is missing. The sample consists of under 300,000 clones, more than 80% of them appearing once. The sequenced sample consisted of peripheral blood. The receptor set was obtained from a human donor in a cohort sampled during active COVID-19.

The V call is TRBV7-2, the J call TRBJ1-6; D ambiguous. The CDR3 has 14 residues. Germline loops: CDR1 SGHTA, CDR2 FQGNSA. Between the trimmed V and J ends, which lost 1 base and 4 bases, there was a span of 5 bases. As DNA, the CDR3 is TGTGCCAGCAGCTTAGACAGTTATAATTCACCCCTCCACTTT. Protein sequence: CASSLDSYNSPLHF.

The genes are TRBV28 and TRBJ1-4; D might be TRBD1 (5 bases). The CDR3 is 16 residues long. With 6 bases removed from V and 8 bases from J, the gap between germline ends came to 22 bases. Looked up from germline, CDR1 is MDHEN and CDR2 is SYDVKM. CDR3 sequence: CASSPPRVGVDEKLFF. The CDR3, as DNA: TGTGCCAGCAGCCCTCCCCGCGTAGGGGTGGACGAAAAACTGTTTTTT. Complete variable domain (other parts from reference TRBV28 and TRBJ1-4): DVKVTQSSRYLVKRTGEKVFLECVQDMDHENMFWYRQDPGLGLRLIYFSYDVKMKEKGDIPEGYSVSREKKERFSLILESASTNQTSMYLCASSPPRVGVDEKLFFGSGTQLSVL.

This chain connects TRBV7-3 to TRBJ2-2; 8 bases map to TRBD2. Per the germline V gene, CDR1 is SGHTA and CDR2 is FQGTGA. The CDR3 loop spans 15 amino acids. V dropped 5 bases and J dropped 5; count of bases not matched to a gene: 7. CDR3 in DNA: TGTGCCAGCAGCCCCTCGGGGGGGCGGACCGGGGAGCTGTTTTTT. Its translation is CASSPSGGRTGELFF. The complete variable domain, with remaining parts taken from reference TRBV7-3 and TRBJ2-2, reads GAGVSQTPSNKVTEKGKYVELRCDPISGHTALYWYRQSLGQGPEFLIYFQGTGAADDSGLPNDRFFAVRPEGSVSTLKIQRTERGDSAVYLCASSPSGGRTGELFFGEGSRLTVL.

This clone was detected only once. DNA of the CDR3: TGTGCCAGCTCACCCGGGACAGTAAATACGCAGTATTTT. It specifies CASSPGTVNTQYF. V and J are TRBV18 and TRBJ2-3; 7 nucleotides align to TRBD1. This CDR3 contains 13 residues. Germline trimming cut 3 bases from V and 7 bases from J; bases unmatched to any gene: 4. From germline, CDR1 is KGHSH and CDR2 LQKENI.

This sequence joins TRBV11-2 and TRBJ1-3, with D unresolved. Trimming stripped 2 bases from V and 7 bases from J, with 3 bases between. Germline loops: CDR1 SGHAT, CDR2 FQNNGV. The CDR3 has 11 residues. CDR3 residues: CASSLLNTIYF. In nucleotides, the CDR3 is TGTGCCAGCAGCTTACTTAACACCATATATTTT.

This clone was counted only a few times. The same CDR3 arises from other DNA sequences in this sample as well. In DNA form, the CDR3 reads TGTGCCAGCAGTTGGACTAGCGGGAGCTCCTACAATGAGCAGTTCTTC. This gives the protein CASSWTSGSSYNEQFF. The chain combines TRBV6-5 with TRBJ2-1; the match to TRBD2 covers 13 bases. Trimming took 4 bases from V and 0 from J; bases not matched to a gene: 0. Germline V gives CDR1 MNHEY, CDR2 SVGAGI. The CDR3 runs to 16 residues.

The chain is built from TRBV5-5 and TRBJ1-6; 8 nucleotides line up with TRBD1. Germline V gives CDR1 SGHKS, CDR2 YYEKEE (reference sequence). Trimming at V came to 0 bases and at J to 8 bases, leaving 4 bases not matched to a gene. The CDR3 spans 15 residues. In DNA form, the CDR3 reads TGTGCCAGCAGCTTGGTGGCGACAGGGGATTCACCCCTCCACTTT. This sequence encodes CASSLVATGDSPLHF.

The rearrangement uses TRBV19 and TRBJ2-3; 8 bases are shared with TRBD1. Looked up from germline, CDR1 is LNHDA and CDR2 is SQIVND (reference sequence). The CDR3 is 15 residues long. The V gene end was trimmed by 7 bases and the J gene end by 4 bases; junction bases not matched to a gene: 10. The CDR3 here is CASTPQGGRADTQYF. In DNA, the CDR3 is TGTGCCAGTACCCCACAGGGGGGCCGGGCAGATACGCAGTATTTT.